The T cell receptor beta chain described here comes from a study of patients and donors after allogeneic stem cell transplantation. CDR1 DFQATT and CDR2 SNEGSKA come from the germline V gene (reference sequence). The CDR3 spans 14 residues. Trimming removed 6 bases from V and 7 bases from J; junction bases left unmatched: 6. TCRdb independently ran MiXCR on the RT-PCR reads; one entry per CDR3 protein. Seen here are roughly 940,000 distinct CDR3 sequences, more than 15% observed once, and the top ten hold 5% to 6.5%. Sequencing used blood, either unsorted or a sorted T cell fraction (not recorded which). The chain links TRBV20-1 to TRBJ2-1; 13 bases align to TRBD2. The clonotype was recovered from a human donor who was either an allogeneic HSCT recipient or a stem cell or donor lymphocyte infusion donor (not recorded which). It is not recorded whose cells these are; they may come from a transplant donor. The chain's CDR3 is CSARLAGGGNEQFF. The CDR3, as DNA: TGCAGTGCAAGACTAGCGGGAGGTGGTAATGAGCAGTTCTTC.